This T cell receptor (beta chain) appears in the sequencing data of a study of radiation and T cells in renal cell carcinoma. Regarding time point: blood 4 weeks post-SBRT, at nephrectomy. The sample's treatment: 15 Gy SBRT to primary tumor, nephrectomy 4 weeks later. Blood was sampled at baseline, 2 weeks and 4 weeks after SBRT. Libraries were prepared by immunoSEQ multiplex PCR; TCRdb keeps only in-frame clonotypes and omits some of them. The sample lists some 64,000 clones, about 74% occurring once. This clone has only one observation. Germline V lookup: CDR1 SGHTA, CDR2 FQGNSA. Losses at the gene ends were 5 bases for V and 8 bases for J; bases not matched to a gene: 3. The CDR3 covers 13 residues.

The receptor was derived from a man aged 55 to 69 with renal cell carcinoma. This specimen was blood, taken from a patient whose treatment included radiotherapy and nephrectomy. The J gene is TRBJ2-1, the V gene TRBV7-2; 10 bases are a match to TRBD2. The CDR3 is CASSEGLADEQFF. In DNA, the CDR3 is TGTGCCAGCAGCGAAGGACTAGCGGATGAGCAGTTCTTC.